The subject of this entry is one TCR beta chain. Assay: immunoSEQ multiplex PCR; the TCRdb copy retains only in-frame clones and omits some. The table has more than 300,000 clones, 95% seen once. The data stem from a study of shared T cell receptors in the human thymus. This receptor was identified in a human donor. Material for sequencing was thymocytes.

For the CDR3, the DNA is TGTGCCAGCAGTCGGCTAGAAGGGGGCTACACCTTC. It specifies CASSRLEGGYTF. J is TRBJ1-2 and V is TRBV28; D gene ambiguous. Trimming pared 5 bases from V and 8 bases from J, leaving 12 bases between. Germline V gene sequence: CDR1 MDHEN, CDR2 SYDVKM. This CDR3 has 12 residues.